The T cell receptor (beta chain) under discussion was sequenced for a study of cytomegalovirus exposure and HLA in healthy donors. Study-wide results and limits: Most observed TCR sequences were rare, whereas some public TCRs were detected in many donors. The records held CMV serostatus as the only immune exposure information.

Notes on this clone: Its antigen is undetermined.

This CDR3 has 18 amino acids. V dropped 1 base and J dropped 5 bases, with 23 bases sitting between them. CDR1 and CDR2 (germline): SGHTA, FQGNSA. In the PCR, 60 Vbeta and 13 Jbeta primers were used. Here immunoSEQ multiplex PCR was the method, and the copy in TCRdb shows in-frame clones only, minus some. The sample has fewer than 200,000 clones, approximately 80% seen once. The clonotype originates from a woman aged 30 to 39 in good health and CMV-seropositive. The chain has TRBV7-2 and TRBJ2-5, with D possibly TRBD1 on 6 matching bases. The sequenced sample consisted of PBMCs. The CDR3: CASSLGGLLLRGRETQYF. CDR3 DNA sequence: TGTGCCAGCAGCTTAGGGGGGCTCCTCCTCCGGGGCCGGGAGACCCAGTACTTC.